Sequencing of this T cell receptor (beta chain) was carried out in a study of radiotherapy plus CTLA-4 blockade in lung cancer. Study-level points and caveats: Tumor-derived TCR clones expanded in blood after radiotherapy plus ipilimumab.

TCRdb keeps only in-frame clones here, not all; method: immunoSEQ multiplex PCR. The sample records some 110,000 clones, 85% being singletons. The germline V gene has CDR1 MNHEY and CDR2 SMNVEV (reference sequence). CDR3 length equals 14 residues. Trimming removed 6 bases from V and 2 bases from J, with 11 bases in between. In regard to this clone: As yet, its antigen is unknown.

Sequencing was performed on peripheral blood, taken from a patient treated with radiotherapy plus ipilimumab. The chain has TRBV27 and TRBJ2-1, with a weak D call TRBD2 (5 bases). The TCR sequence derives from a human donor with non-small cell lung cancer that progressed on radiotherapy plus ipilimumab. Some clones in this sample may be carry-over from other donors' samples. The CDR3 DNA is TGTGCCAGCAGAGAGGGCGGCCCCTACAATGAGCAGTTCTTC. It codes for CASREGGPYNEQFF.